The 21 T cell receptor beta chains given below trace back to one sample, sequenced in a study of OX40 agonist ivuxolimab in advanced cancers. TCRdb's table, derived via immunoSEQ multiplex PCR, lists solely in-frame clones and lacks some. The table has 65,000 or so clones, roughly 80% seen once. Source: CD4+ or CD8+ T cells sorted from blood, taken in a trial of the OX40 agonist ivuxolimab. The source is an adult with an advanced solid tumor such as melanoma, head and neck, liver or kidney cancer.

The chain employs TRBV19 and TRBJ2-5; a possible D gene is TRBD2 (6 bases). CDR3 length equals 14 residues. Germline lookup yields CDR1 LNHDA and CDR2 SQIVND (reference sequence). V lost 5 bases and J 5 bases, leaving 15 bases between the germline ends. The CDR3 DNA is TGTGCCAGTAGTGGGGACCCAGGGAGGGAGACCCAGTACTTC. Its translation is CASSGDPGRETQYF.

The CDR3 region is CASSLHQGSQPQHF. As DNA, the CDR3 is TGTGCCAGTAGTTTACATCAGGGCTCCCAGCCCCAGCATTTT. This chain connects TRBV19 to TRBJ1-5; TRBD1 is a possible D gene (5 bases). CDR1 is LNHDA, CDR2 SQIVND, per germline (reference sequence). The CDR3 covers 14 residues. V was shortened by 5 bases and J by 7 bases, with 15 bases between the two germline ends.

For the CDR3, the DNA is TGCGCCAGCAGCCAAGGGGCCATGCAAGTGGAGACCCAGTACTTC. It specifies CASSQGAMQVETQYF. The chain employs TRBV4-3 and TRBJ2-5; D is unclear. CDR1 and CDR2 from the germline V gene are LGHNA and YSLEER. Trimming took off 1 base at V and 5 bases at J, with 14 bases between the two ends. CDR3 size: 15 residues.

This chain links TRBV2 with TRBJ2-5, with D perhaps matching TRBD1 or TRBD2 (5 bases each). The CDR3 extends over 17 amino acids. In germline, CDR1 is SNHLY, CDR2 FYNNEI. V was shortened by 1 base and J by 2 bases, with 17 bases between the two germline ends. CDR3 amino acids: CASSEGPGAVKQETQYF. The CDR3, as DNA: TGTGCCAGCAGTGAAGGGCCCGGGGCGGTCAAACAAGAGACCCAGTACTTC.

CDR3: CASAFDGGSSYNEQFF. The CDR3 nucleotides read TGTGCCAGCGCCTTCGACGGGGGGAGTTCCTACAATGAGCAGTTCTTC. The chain is built from TRBV7-3 and TRBJ2-1; 7 nucleotides line up with TRBD2. Germline loops: CDR1 SGHTA, CDR2 FQGTGA. The CDR3 length is 16 residues. Unmatched junction bases numbered 11, after V lost 8 bases and J lost 1 base.

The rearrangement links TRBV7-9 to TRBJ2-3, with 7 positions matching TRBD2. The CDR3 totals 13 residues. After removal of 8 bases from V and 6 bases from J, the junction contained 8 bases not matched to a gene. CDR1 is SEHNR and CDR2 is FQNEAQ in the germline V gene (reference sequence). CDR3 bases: TGTGCCAGCCGTCCCAACGGGGGGGATACGCAGTATTTT. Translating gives CASRPNGGDTQYF.

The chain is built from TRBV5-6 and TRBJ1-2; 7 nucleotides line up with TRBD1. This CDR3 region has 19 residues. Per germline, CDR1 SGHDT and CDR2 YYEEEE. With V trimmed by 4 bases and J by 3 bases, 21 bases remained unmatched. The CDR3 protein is CASSLVSKAAGGIDYGYTF. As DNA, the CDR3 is TGTGCCAGCAGCCTGGTCTCGAAGGCGGCAGGGGGAATAGACTATGGCTACACCTTC.

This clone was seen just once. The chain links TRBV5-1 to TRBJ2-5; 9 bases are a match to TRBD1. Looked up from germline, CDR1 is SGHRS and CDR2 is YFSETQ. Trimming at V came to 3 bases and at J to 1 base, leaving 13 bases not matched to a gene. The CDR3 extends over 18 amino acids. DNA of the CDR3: TGCGCCAGCAGCTACGGTCGACTGTTGGACAGGGGCCAAGAGACCCAGTACTTC. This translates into CASSYGRLLDRGQETQYF.

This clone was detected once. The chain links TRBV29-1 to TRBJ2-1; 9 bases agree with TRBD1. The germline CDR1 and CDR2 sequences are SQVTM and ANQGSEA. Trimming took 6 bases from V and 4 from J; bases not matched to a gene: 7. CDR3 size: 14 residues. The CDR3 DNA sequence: TGCAGCGTACCACAGGGGGCATCTTACAATGAGCAGTTCTTC. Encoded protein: CSVPQGASYNEQFF.

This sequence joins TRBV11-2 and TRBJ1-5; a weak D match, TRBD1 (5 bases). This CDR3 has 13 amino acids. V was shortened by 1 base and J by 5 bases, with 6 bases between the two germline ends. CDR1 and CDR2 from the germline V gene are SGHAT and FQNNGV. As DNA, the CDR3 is TGTGCCAGCAGCTTAGGGGGGTATCAGCCCCAGCATTTT. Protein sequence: CASSLGGYQPQHF.

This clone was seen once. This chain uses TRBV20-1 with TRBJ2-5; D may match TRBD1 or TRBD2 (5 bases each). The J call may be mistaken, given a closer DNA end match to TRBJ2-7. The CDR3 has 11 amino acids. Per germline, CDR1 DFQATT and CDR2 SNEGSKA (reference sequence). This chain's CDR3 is CSAGDLYEQYF. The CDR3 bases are TGCAGTGCTGGGGACCTTTACGAGCAGTACTTC.

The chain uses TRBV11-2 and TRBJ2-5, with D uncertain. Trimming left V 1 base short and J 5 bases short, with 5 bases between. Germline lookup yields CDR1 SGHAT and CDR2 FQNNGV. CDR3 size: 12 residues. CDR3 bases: TGTGCCAGCAGCTTAGGTTGGGAGACCCAGTACTTC. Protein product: CASSLGWETQYF.

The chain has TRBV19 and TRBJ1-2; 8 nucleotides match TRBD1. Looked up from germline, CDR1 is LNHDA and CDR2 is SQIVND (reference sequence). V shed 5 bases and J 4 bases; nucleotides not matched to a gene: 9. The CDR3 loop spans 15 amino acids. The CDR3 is CASSPSTGGIYGYTF. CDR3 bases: TGTGCCAGTAGTCCCTCAACAGGGGGGATCTATGGCTACACCTTC.

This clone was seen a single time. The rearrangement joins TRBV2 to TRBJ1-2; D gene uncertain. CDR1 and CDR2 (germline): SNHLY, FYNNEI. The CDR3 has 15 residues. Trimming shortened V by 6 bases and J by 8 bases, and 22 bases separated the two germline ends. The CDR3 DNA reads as TGTGCCAGCAGACAACAGAGCGGGGAAGCGGCCGGCTACACCTTC. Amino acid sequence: CASRQQSGEAAGYTF.

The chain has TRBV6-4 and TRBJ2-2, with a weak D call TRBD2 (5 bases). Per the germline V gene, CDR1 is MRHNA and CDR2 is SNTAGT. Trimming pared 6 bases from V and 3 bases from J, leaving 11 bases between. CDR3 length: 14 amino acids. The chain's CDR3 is CASSFGGDTGELFF. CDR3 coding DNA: TGTGCCAGCAGCTTCGGAGGAGACACCGGGGAGCTGTTTTTT.

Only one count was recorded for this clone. In DNA, the CDR3 is TGTGCCATCGAGGACGGCCTCGGGAACACTGAAGCTTTCTTT. Residues: CAIEDGLGNTEAFF. This chain links TRBV10-3 with TRBJ1-1; unclear D gene. The V end lost 8 bases, the J end lost 1 base, and 14 bases lay between the germline ends. Germline CDR1 and CDR2: ENHRY and SYGVKD. The CDR3 consists of 14 residues.

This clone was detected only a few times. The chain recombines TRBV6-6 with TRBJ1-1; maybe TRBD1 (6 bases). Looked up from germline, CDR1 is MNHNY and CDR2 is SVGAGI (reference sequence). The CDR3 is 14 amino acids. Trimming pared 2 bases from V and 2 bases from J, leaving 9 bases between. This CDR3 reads CASSYGTSNTEAFF. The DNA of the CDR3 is TGTGCCAGCAGTTACGGGACAAGCAACACTGAAGCTTTCTTT.

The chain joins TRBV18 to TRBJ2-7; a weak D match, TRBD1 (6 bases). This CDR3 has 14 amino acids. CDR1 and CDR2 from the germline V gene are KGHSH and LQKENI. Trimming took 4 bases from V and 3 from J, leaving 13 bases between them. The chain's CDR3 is CASSQDSGSYEQYF. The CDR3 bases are TGTGCCAGCTCACAGGACAGTGGCAGCTACGAGCAGTACTTC.

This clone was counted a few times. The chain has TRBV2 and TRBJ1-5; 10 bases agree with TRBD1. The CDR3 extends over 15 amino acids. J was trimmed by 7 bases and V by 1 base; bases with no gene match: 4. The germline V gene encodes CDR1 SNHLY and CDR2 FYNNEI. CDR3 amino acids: CASSEEQTGGQPQHF. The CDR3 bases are TGTGCCAGCAGTGAAGAGCAGACAGGGGGCCAGCCCCAGCATTTT.

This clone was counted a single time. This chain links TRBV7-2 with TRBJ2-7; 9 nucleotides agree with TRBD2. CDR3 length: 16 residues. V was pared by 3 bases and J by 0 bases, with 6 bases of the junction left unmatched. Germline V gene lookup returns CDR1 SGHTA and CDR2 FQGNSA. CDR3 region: CASSLGAAGGSYEQYF. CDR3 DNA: TGTGCCAGCAGCTTGGGGGCAGCGGGAGGCTCCTACGAGCAGTACTTC.

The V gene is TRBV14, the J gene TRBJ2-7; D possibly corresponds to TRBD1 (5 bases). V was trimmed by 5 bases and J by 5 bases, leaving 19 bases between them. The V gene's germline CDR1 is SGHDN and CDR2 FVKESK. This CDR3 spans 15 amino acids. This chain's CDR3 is CASSGTLAPQDEQYF. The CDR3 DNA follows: TGTGCCAGCAGCGGAACACTGGCCCCACAGGACGAGCAGTACTTC.